This record concerns one T cell receptor (beta chain) sequence. Its target is unknown. The data stem from a study of blood T cells in healthy people across ages. Through a sample-barcoded 5' primer and a J-beta primer mix, a second PCR was run for roughly 6 to 12 cycles. TCRdb analysed the 5' RACE reads with MiXCR anew, one entry per CDR3 protein. The sample records hundreds of thousands of distinct CDR3 sequences, about 30% being singletons. CDR3 length: 15 amino acids. Trimming cost V 2 bases and J 2 bases, with 12 bases left between them. Looked up from germline, CDR1 is SGHTA and CDR2 is FQGNSA. General observations from the study: No conclusive comparison of naive versus antigen-experienced cells was possible with unsorted PBMCs.

The TCR comes from a woman of 80 years or more in good health. The rearrangement uses TRBV7-2 and TRBJ1-1; D ambiguous. The sequenced material came from blood. The CDR3: CASSLHPGRNTEAFF. CDR3 DNA sequence: TGTGCCAGCAGCTTACATCCGGGCAGAAACACTGAAGCTTTCTTT.